Listed here are 26 T cell receptor beta chains from one sample, sequenced in a study of shared clonotypes between healthy human individuals. Sequencing used immunoSEQ multiplex PCR; TCRdb keeps in-frame clones, though not all of them. The sample has about 1.1 million clones, about 84% seen once; the top ten hold approximately 0.56%. The sample was memory CD4+ T cells from PBMCs. Subset indicated: CD45RA-negative fraction. The receptors were sampled from a man in his late teens or twenties in good health. Some clones in this sample may be carry-over from other donors' samples.

As concerns this clone: Within the sample, other DNA sequences also encode this same CDR3. V is TRBV28 and J is TRBJ2-7; 11 bases agree with TRBD2. The germline V gene has CDR1 MDHEN and CDR2 SYDVKM. Germline trimming cut 6 bases from V and 4 bases from J; bases unmatched to any gene: 5. The CDR3 runs 14 residues. CDR3 sequence (DNA): TGTGCCAGCAGGGGGACTAGCGGAACATACGAGCAGTACTTC. Residues: CASRGTSGTYEQYF.

The table lists this clone with a count of one. The CDR3 bases are TGCGCCAGCAGCAAGGGGGACCTTAACTATGGCTACACCTTC. Amino acids: CASSKGDLNYGYTF. The genes are TRBV4-1 and TRBJ1-2; a possible D gene is TRBD1 (6 bases). V lost 5 bases and J 1 base, leaving 11 bases between the germline ends. CDR3 length: 14 amino acids. Germline CDR1 MGHRA, CDR2 YSYEKL.

This chain links TRBV28 with TRBJ1-2; D is uncertain. Trimming stripped 4 bases from V and 2 bases from J, with 8 bases between. The CDR3 sequence is 13 residues long. CDR1 and CDR2 (germline): MDHEN, SYDVKM. This CDR3 is CASSSSTNYGYTF. CDR3 in DNA: TGTGCCAGCAGTTCGAGTACGAACTATGGCTACACCTTC.

This chain connects TRBV28 to TRBJ1-5, with unresolved D. This CDR3 comprises 15 residues. Trimming removed 6 bases at V and 0 bases at J, with 12 bases between. The germline CDR1 and CDR2 sequences are MDHEN and SYDVKM. The CDR3 loop is CASSPVDGSNQPQHF. DNA of the CDR3: TGTGCCAGCAGCCCTGTGGACGGTAGCAATCAGCCCCAGCATTTT.

There are a few counts of this clone. This chain joins TRBV4-3 and TRBJ2-2, with unresolved D. The CDR3 contains 16 residues. V lost 1 base and J lost 6, with 15 bases in between. Per the germline V gene, CDR1 is LGHNA and CDR2 is YSLEER. In nucleotides, the CDR3 is TGCGCCAGCAGCCAAGGAAACCCAGTGGGGTCCGGGGAGCTGTTTTTT. Amino acid sequence: CASSQGNPVGSGELFF.

The rearrangement joins TRBV27 to TRBJ1-1; D uncertain. V was shortened by 5 bases and J by 1 base, with 14 bases between the two germline ends. Germline-derived CDR1 and CDR2 are MNHEY and SMNVEV (reference sequence). The CDR3 is made up of 15 amino acids. DNA for the CDR3: TGTGCCAGCAGTAAAAACCGGGAGCCGAACACTGAAGCTTTCTTT. It yields the protein CASSKNREPNTEAFF.

This chain connects TRBV6-5 to TRBJ1-6; no clear D. Germline values: CDR1 MNHEY, CDR2 SVGAGI. V gave up 1 base and J gave up 8 bases, with 12 bases separating them. The CDR3 has 15 amino acids. The CDR3 protein is CASSYWTPSDSPLHF. The CDR3 nucleotides read TGTGCCAGCAGTTACTGGACGCCTTCTGATTCACCCCTCCACTTT.

This clone appeared a few times. The chain has TRBV5-1 and TRBJ1-1; unclear D gene. The CDR3 is made up of 15 amino acids. Trimming left V 0 bases short and J 0 bases short, with 9 bases between. Germline V gene sequence: CDR1 SGHRS, CDR2 YFSETQ. CDR3 residues: CASSLERVVNTEAFF. DNA for the CDR3: TGCGCCAGCAGCTTGGAACGAGTCGTGAACACTGAAGCTTTCTTT.

The chain is built from TRBV21-1 and TRBJ2-6; whether TRBD1, the table's D call, matches the DNA was not checked. TRBV21-1 is classified as a pseudogene. This CDR3 contains 19 residues. The CDR3 DNA follows: TGTGCCAGCAGCAAAGTGGAGGACAGGGTTTCTTCTGGGGCCAACGTCCTGACTTTC. Translating it yields CASSKVEDRVSSGANVLTF.

This clone was picked up a small number of times. Other DNA sequences in this sample translate to the same CDR3. The V call is TRBV28, the J call TRBJ2-1; no reliable D call. The CDR3 has 13 amino acids. Looked up from germline, CDR1 is MDHEN and CDR2 is SYDVKM. V was cut by 4 bases and J by 2 bases, with 6 bases left in between. The CDR3, as DNA: TGTGCCAGCAGTTCAGGAGCCTACAATGAGCAGTTCTTC. Protein sequence: CASSSGAYNEQFF.

V and J are TRBV29-1 and TRBJ1-2; D not resolved. The CDR3 sequence is 12 residues long. V lost 2 bases and J lost 0, with 4 bases in between. Germline assignment: CDR1 SQVTM and CDR2 ANQGSEA. CDR3 in amino acids: CSVERSNYGYTF. The CDR3 DNA sequence: TGCAGCGTTGAAAGGTCTAACTATGGCTACACCTTC.

This clone was counted between two and nine times. The CDR3 region has the DNA TGTGCCAGCAGTTCCGGACAGGACTCTGGAAACACCATATATTTT. Translation: CASSSGQDSGNTIYF. This chain uses TRBV6-6 with TRBJ1-3; 7 bases line up with TRBD1. The CDR3 covers 15 residues. Germline CDR1 MNHNY, CDR2 SVGAGI (reference sequence). Losses at the gene ends were 4 bases for V and 0 bases for J; bases not matched to a gene: 3.

The V gene is TRBV5-5, the J gene TRBJ2-5; 8 nucleotides align to TRBD1. Unmatched junction bases numbered 9, after V lost 0 bases and J lost 2 bases. Germline loops: CDR1 SGHKS, CDR2 YYEKEE (reference sequence). CDR3 length equals 17 residues. CDR3 sequence reads: CASSLEGRTGRQETQYF. The CDR3 bases are TGTGCCAGCAGCTTGGAGGGAAGGACAGGGCGACAAGAGACCCAGTACTTC. The full variable domain, its missing parts supplied by reference TRBV5-5 and TRBJ2-5, is DAGVTQSPTHLIKTRGQQVTLRCSPISGHKSVSWYQQVLGQGPQFIFQYYEKEERGRGNFPDRFSARQFPNYSSELNVNALLLGDSALYLCASSLEGRTGRQETQYFGPGTRLLVL.

The chain uses TRBV5-1 and TRBJ1-2; no definite D call. The V end was cut by 0 bases, the J end by 6 bases, with 9 bases between. The CDR3 runs to 13 residues. The germline CDR1 and CDR2 sequences are SGHRS and YFSETQ. CDR3 nucleotide sequence: TGCGCCAGCAGCTTGGGCCAGCTAGATGGCTACACCTTC. This gives the protein CASSLGQLDGYTF.

As for this clone: The same CDR3 is also encoded by other DNA sequences in this sample. The chain joins TRBV5-1 to TRBJ1-1, with D possibly TRBD1 on 5 matching bases. CDR1 is SGHRS, CDR2 YFSETQ, per germline. V lost 1 base, J lost 1 base, and 11 bases lay in between. The CDR3 spans 15 residues. The CDR3 sequence: CASSLRPGGNTEAFF. The CDR3 nucleotides read TGCGCCAGCAGCTTGCGCCCCGGGGGGAACACTGAAGCTTTCTTT.

The chain is built from TRBV7-3 and TRBJ2-3, with 7 bases lining up with TRBD2. There are 15 residues in the CDR3. CDR1 and CDR2 (germline): SGHTA, FQGTGA. Germline trimming cut 5 bases from V and 2 bases from J; bases unmatched to any gene: 7. Here the CDR3 DNA reads TGTGCCAGCAGCACTGAGCGGGGCGCCACAGATACGCAGTATTTT. It translates to CASSTERGATDTQYF.

V and J are TRBV7-3 and TRBJ2-2; D not certain. From germline, CDR1 is SGHTA and CDR2 FQGTGA. This CDR3 comprises 13 residues. V lost 3 bases and J lost 5, with 7 bases in between. CDR3 bases: TGTGCCAGCAGCTTGGACGAGACCGGGGAGCTGTTTTTT. Encoded protein: CASSLDETGELFF.

This rearrangement joins TRBV19 to TRBJ2-3, with D possibly matching TRBD1 (6 bases). The CDR3 spans 14 residues. Trimming removed 8 bases from V and 5 bases from J, with 17 bases in between. The V gene's germline CDR1 is LNHDA and CDR2 SQIVND (reference sequence). The CDR3 region has the DNA TGTGCCAGTGCGCTCAGGGGAGAGGTAGATACGCAGTATTTT. It is translated as CASALRGEVDTQYF. The whole variable domain, filled in from reference TRBV19 and TRBJ2-3, reads DGGITQSPKYLFRKEGQNVTLSCEQNLNHDAMYWYRQDPGQGLRLIYYSQIVNDFQKGDIAEGYSVSREKKESFPLTVTSAQKNPTAFYLCASALRGEVDTQYFGPGTRLTVL.

This clone was seen at least ten times. The rearrangement joins TRBV28 to TRBJ1-1; no firm D call. The CDR3 extends over 14 amino acids. Germline values: CDR1 MDHEN, CDR2 SYDVKM. Between the trimmed V and J ends, which lost 7 bases and 6 bases, there was a span of 18 bases. The CDR3 region is CASTSGLRPPEAFF. DNA for the CDR3: TGTGCCAGCACGTCCGGGTTACGGCCTCCTGAAGCTTTCTTT.

This chain connects TRBV19 to TRBJ2-1, with 9 nucleotides matching TRBD2. V lost 6 bases and J lost 5; bases outside the gene matches: 5. Germline V lookup: CDR1 LNHDA, CDR2 SQIVND (reference sequence). This CDR3 contains 14 residues. CDR3 sequence reads: CASRRVAGDNEQFF. CDR3 nucleotides: TGTGCCAGTAGGAGAGTAGCGGGAGACAATGAGCAGTTCTTC.

The chain couples TRBV9 to TRBJ2-1, with D uncertain. The CDR3 loop spans 13 amino acids. The ends were cut back, 8 bases at V and 5 bases at J, with 14 bases in the middle. Per germline, CDR1 SGDLS and CDR2 YYNGEE. The CDR3 is CASALGPNNEQFF. In DNA form, the CDR3 reads TGTGCCAGTGCCTTAGGGCCAAACAATGAGCAGTTCTTC.

This clone was detected once. The genes are TRBV6-6 and TRBJ2-7, with 9 bases lining up with TRBD2. V trimming: 2 bases; J trimming: 5 bases; junction bases outside the gene matches: 4. Per germline, CDR1 MNHNY and CDR2 SVGAGI (reference sequence). This CDR3 has 14 residues. The CDR3 DNA reads TGTGCCAGCAGTTACGCTAGCGGGACCCACGAGCAGTACTTC. This codes for CASSYASGTHEQYF.

The V call is TRBV2, the J call TRBJ1-5; D gene unclear. Trimming took off 4 bases at V and 0 bases at J, with 10 bases between the two ends. Germline V gene sequence: CDR1 SNHLY, CDR2 FYNNEI. The length of the CDR3 is 15 residues. In nucleotides, the CDR3 is TGTGCCAGCAGTGCTTACGGGAGTAGCAATCAGCCCCAGCATTTT. This sequence encodes CASSAYGSSNQPQHF.

The genes are TRBV9 and TRBJ2-1; 8 bases agree with TRBD2. Per the germline V gene, CDR1 is SGDLS and CDR2 is YYNGEE. With 0 bases clipped from V and 13 bases from J, the junction kept 12 bases outside the gene matches. CDR3 size: 15 residues. The CDR3 loop reads CASSVGTSIGEPQFF. The CDR3, as DNA: TGTGCCAGCAGCGTAGGGACTAGCATCGGGGAGCCTCAGTTCTTC.

The chain joins TRBV14 to TRBJ2-3, with 9 positions matching TRBD2. This CDR3 is 15 amino acids long. V dropped 3 bases and J dropped 2; count of bases not matched to a gene: 3. CDR1 and CDR2 from the germline V gene are SGHDN and FVKESK. CDR3 DNA: TGTGCCAGCAGCCAGCTAGCGGGGTACACAGATACGCAGTATTTT. This codes for CASSQLAGYTDTQYF.

The gene calls are TRBV30 and TRBJ1-2; D gene uncertain. CDR3 length: 8 amino acids. CDR1 and CDR2 (germline): GTSNPN, SVGIG (reference sequence). Trimming removed 5 bases from V and 8 bases from J, with 3 bases in between. CDR3 sequence reads: CAWGGYTF. The DNA of the CDR3 is TGTGCCTGGGGGGGCTACACCTTC.